Below are 25 T cell receptor beta chains sequenced from a single sample in a study of identifying expanded T cells in peripheral blood (dated by TCRdb to the late 2010s). To prepare the library, the immunoSEQ multiplex PCR assay was applied. This is the immuneACCESS table as TCRdb keeps it, with only in-frame sequences that have V and J called. A part of the clones is gone; compared with another copy, unresolved V genes explain less than half, and the rest is unexplained. The sample table contains about 82,000 clones; only one count was recorded for around 90% of them. The ten largest clones represent 7.3% of the sample. Sequencing input: blood. The receptors were gathered from a person aged 18 to 75 in good health.

The J gene is TRBJ2-5, the V gene TRBV7-9; D is uncertain. Trimming shortened V by 5 bases and J by 0 bases, and 4 bases separated the two germline ends. Germline CDR1 reads SEHNR; CDR2 reads FQNEAQ (reference sequence). This CDR3 is built from 12 residues. The CDR3 sequence is CASSLYQETQYF. The CDR3 coding sequence is TGTGCCAGCAGCCTATACCAAGAGACCCAGTACTTC.

V usage is TRBV6-5 and J usage is TRBJ1-3, with D possibly TRBD1 on 6 matching bases. The germline CDR1 and CDR2 sequences are MNHEY and SVGAGI. V lost 0 bases and J lost 4, with 13 bases in between. The CDR3 has 16 amino acids. CDR3 amino acids: CASSYSLQGGGNTIYF. For the CDR3, the DNA is TGTGCCAGCAGTTACTCGTTACAGGGTGGCGGAAACACCATATATTTT.

This clone has just a few counts. The J gene is TRBJ1-2, the V gene TRBV2; D is undetermined. The CDR3 consists of 13 residues. Per the germline V gene, CDR1 is SNHLY and CDR2 is FYNNEI. The germline V and J ends were trimmed by 3 bases and 0 bases, with 5 bases remaining between them. The CDR3 DNA reads TGTGCCAGCAGTGACTGGTCTAACTATGGCTACACCTTC. Amino acids: CASSDWSNYGYTF.

This chain uses TRBV7-6 with TRBJ1-1, with D hard to call. Germline V CDR1 and CDR2: SGHVS, FNYEAQ. V dropped 5 bases and J dropped 2 bases, with 15 bases sitting between them. The CDR3 has 15 residues. This CDR3 reads CASSRGGGLNTEAFF. In nucleotides, the CDR3 is TGTGCCAGCAGCCGAGGTGGAGGTTTAAACACTGAAGCTTTCTTT.

This clone appeared once. The chain employs TRBV30 and TRBJ2-5; D gene uncertain. V was clipped by 2 bases and J by 5 bases, with 15 bases between them. This CDR3 is built from 14 residues. The germline CDR1 and CDR2 sequences are GTSNPN and SVGIG (reference sequence). CDR3 protein: CAWSPPDLRETQYF. Here the CDR3 DNA reads TGTGCCTGGAGTCCCCCTGACCTGAGGGAGACCCAGTACTTC.

This clone was counted a few times. This rearrangement joins TRBV10-3 to TRBJ1-2, with 10 bases that match TRBD1. V lost 2 bases to trimming and J lost 6 bases; unmatched junction nucleotides: 3. Germline CDR1 ENHRY, CDR2 SYGVKD. This CDR3 is built from 14 residues. The CDR3 bases are TGTGCCATCAGTGAGCGCGGACAGGGGGATGGCTACACCTTC. It translates to CAISERGQGDGYTF.

This sequence joins TRBV27 and TRBJ1-1; D gene uncertain. The CDR3 has 14 amino acids. Trimming left V 5 bases short and J 4 bases short, with 14 bases between. Looked up from germline, CDR1 is MNHEY and CDR2 is SMNVEV (reference sequence). The CDR3 is CASSPNARPTEAFF. DNA of the CDR3: TGTGCCAGCAGTCCAAATGCTCGACCCACTGAAGCTTTCTTT.

This sequence joins TRBV5-1 and TRBJ1-2, with 12 bases that match TRBD1. The CDR3 runs 15 residues. Trimming cost V 0 bases and J 8 bases; bases outside gene matches: 5. The germline V gene encodes CDR1 SGHRS and CDR2 YFSETQ. In DNA form, the CDR3 reads TGCGCCAGCAGCTTGGAGGGACAGGGGGCTCGAGGCTACACCTTC. Protein: CASSLEGQGARGYTF.

The V gene is TRBV5-1, the J gene TRBJ2-1; no clear D. The germline CDR1 and CDR2 sequences are SGHRS and YFSETQ. This CDR3 region has 15 residues. V was shortened by 3 bases and J by 11 bases, with 21 bases between the two germline ends. In DNA form, the CDR3 reads TGCGCCAGCAGCTACTGGGCAGACTCGATCAAGAAGCAGTTCTTC. Protein sequence: CASSYWADSIKKQFF.

This chain links TRBV7-2 with TRBJ1-5, with 7 bases that match TRBD1. Germline CDR1 is SGHTA and CDR2 is FQGNSA. The J segment lost 4 bases and the V segment lost 3 bases, leaving 6 bases of the junction unmatched. This CDR3 contains 15 residues. CDR3 region: CASSLTRDSNQPQHF. Here the CDR3 DNA reads TGTGCCAGCAGCTTGACCCGGGACAGTAATCAGCCCCAGCATTTT.

CDR3 protein: CAWTSYNEQFF. In DNA form, the CDR3 reads TGTGCCTGGACTTCATACAATGAGCAGTTCTTC. This sequence joins TRBV30 and TRBJ2-1; D gene unclear. The CDR3 has 11 amino acids. Between the trimmed V and J ends, which lost 4 bases and 4 bases, there was a span of 5 bases. Per the germline V gene, CDR1 is GTSNPN and CDR2 is SVGIG (reference sequence).

V and J are TRBV25-1 and TRBJ1-2, with 9 bases fitting TRBD1. There are 14 residues in the CDR3. Trimming removed 3 bases from V and 7 bases from J; junction bases left unmatched: 6. The germline V gene encodes CDR1 MGHDK and CDR2 SYGVNS. The CDR3 DNA follows: TGTGCCAGCAGTGACCAGGGACAGGGTGCTGGCTACACCTTC. Amino acids: CASSDQGQGAGYTF.

The rearrangement links TRBV15 to TRBJ2-5; tentative D call: TRBD2 (6 bases). V lost 0 bases and J 5 bases, leaving 13 bases between the germline ends. Germline V lookup: CDR1 LNHNV, CDR2 YYDKDF (reference sequence). This CDR3 comprises 15 residues. The CDR3 spells CATSRDRGRSETQYF. The DNA of the CDR3 is TGTGCCACCAGCAGAGATCGAGGGAGGAGTGAGACCCAGTACTTC.

The chain has TRBV19 and TRBJ1-1; D is possibly TRBD1 (6 bases). The V gene lost 3 bases and the J gene lost 0 bases, with 11 bases spanning the gap. Germline V gene data show CDR1 as LNHDA and CDR2 as SQIVND (reference sequence). There are 15 residues in the CDR3. CDR3 nucleotide sequence: TGTGCCAGTAGTATCCTGGACAGAATGAACACTGAAGCTTTCTTT. It translates to CASSILDRMNTEAFF.

The chain carries TRBV29-1 and TRBJ1-1; weak D call: TRBD1 (6 bases). CDR1 and CDR2 (germline): SQVTM, ANQGSEA. Trimming took off 7 bases at V and 4 bases at J, with 19 bases between the two ends. The CDR3 runs 14 residues. The CDR3 here is CSGAWQQGPTEAFF. In nucleotides, the CDR3 is TGCAGCGGGGCATGGCAACAGGGTCCCACTGAAGCTTTCTTT.

This clone was found once. The genes are TRBV5-6 and TRBJ1-2, with no clear D. Per germline, CDR1 SGHDT and CDR2 YYEEEE. Trimming took 2 bases from V and 0 from J, leaving 11 bases between them. The CDR3 runs to 15 residues. DNA for the CDR3: TGTGCCAGCAGCTTACTCTCTGGTACTAACTATGGCTACACCTTC. Amino acid sequence: CASSLLSGTNYGYTF. The full variable domain, in which reference TRBV5-6 and TRBJ1-2 provide the parts outside the CDR3, is DAGVTQSPTHLIKTRGQQVTLRCSPKSGHDTVSWYQQALGQGPQFIFQYYEEEERQRGNFPDRFSGHQFPNYSSELNVNALLLGDSALYLCASSLLSGTNYGYTFGSGTRLTVV.

The CDR3 region is CASSVGRATDTQYF. CDR3 nucleotide sequence: TGTGCCAGCAGCGTGGGAAGGGCAACAGATACGCAGTATTTT. This sequence joins TRBV9 and TRBJ2-3, with D hard to call. The V gene lost 2 bases and the J gene lost 3 bases, with 10 bases spanning the gap. The CDR3 consists of 14 residues. The germline gives CDR1 SGDLS, CDR2 YYNGEE.

The chain recombines TRBV6-1 with TRBJ1-3; the D is unclear. From germline, CDR1 is MNHNS and CDR2 SASEGT. With 7 bases removed from V and 8 bases from J, the gap between germline ends came to 15 bases. The CDR3 is 13 residues long. CDR3 residues: CASMLWGRDTIYF. In nucleotides, the CDR3 is TGTGCCAGCATGCTCTGGGGTAGAGACACCATATATTTT.

The CDR3 DNA follows: TGCGCCAGCAGAAGACTTGGTAGGGATAATGAAAAACTGTTTTTT. It is translated as CASRRLGRDNEKLFF. The genes are TRBV5-1 and TRBJ1-4, with D unclear. The germline gives CDR1 SGHRS, CDR2 YFSETQ. Deletions cut 5 bases from V and 4 bases from J, with 15 bases between. The length of the CDR3 is 15 residues.

Here the CDR3 DNA reads TGTGCCAGCAGCCCCCCGGGAGATACGCAGTATTTT. It specifies CASSPPGDTQYF. V usage is TRBV7-3 and J usage is TRBJ2-3; no reliable D call. The germline gives CDR1 SGHTA, CDR2 FQGTGA. This CDR3 contains 12 residues. Trimming shortened V by 5 bases and J by 5 bases, and 8 bases separated the two germline ends. The full variable domain, in which reference TRBV7-3 and TRBJ2-3 provide the parts outside the CDR3, is GAGVSQTPSNKVTEKGKYVELRCDPISGHTALYWYRQSLGQGPEFLIYFQGTGAADDSGLPNDRFFAVRPEGSVSTLKIQRTERGDSAVYLCASSPPGDTQYFGPGTRLTVL.

This chain joins TRBV9 and TRBJ1-2, with 7 nucleotides matching TRBD1. V trimming: 3 bases; J trimming: 4 bases; junction bases outside the gene matches: 3. Germline V CDR1 and CDR2: SGDLS, YYNGEE. The CDR3 totals 13 residues. Here the CDR3 reads CASSAGDSYGYTF. The CDR3 DNA follows: TGTGCCAGCAGCGCCGGGGACAGCTATGGCTACACCTTC.

This sequence joins TRBV6-1 and TRBJ2-2; D is perhaps TRBD2 (7 bases). Trimming cost V 9 bases and J 4 bases, with 12 bases left between them. This CDR3 comprises 13 residues. From germline, CDR1 is MNHNS and CDR2 SASEGT. The CDR3 protein is CARGGPGTGELFF. The CDR3 DNA reads TGTGCCAGGGGGGGGCCGGGCACCGGGGAGCTGTTTTTT.

The chain is built from TRBV30 and TRBJ1-1; no definite D call. Germline V lookup: CDR1 GTSNPN, CDR2 SVGIG (reference sequence). V was clipped by 0 bases and J by 5 bases, with 10 bases between them. This CDR3 region has 13 residues. The CDR3 DNA reads as TGTGCCTGGAGTGTTAACCGGCGAACTGAAGCTTTCTTT. This encodes CAWSVNRRTEAFF.

The CDR3 region is CASSSWTGGRYEQYF. CDR3 DNA sequence: TGTGCCAGTAGTTCCTGGACAGGGGGGAGATACGAGCAGTACTTC. V and J are TRBV19 and TRBJ2-7; 10 nucleotides align to TRBD1. Looked up from germline, CDR1 is LNHDA and CDR2 is SQIVND (reference sequence). The trim removed 5 bases at V and 4 bases at J, leaving 8 bases unmatched. The CDR3 sequence is 15 residues long.

The V and J genes are TRBV9 and TRBJ2-3; 7 positions match TRBD2. The CDR3 extends over 16 amino acids. Germline V gives CDR1 SGDLS, CDR2 YYNGEE. V lost 3 bases to trimming and J lost 4 bases; unmatched junction nucleotides: 11. The CDR3 region is CASSAQLATLADTQYF. CDR3 DNA sequence: TGTGCCAGCAGCGCACAACTAGCGACTCTCGCAGATACGCAGTATTTT.